This T cell receptor (beta chain) stems from a study of shared clonotypes between healthy human individuals. The study, taken as a whole, reports: Clonotype sharing across donors was expected to vary with sequencing depth.

Germline assignment: CDR1 MNHEY and CDR2 SMNVEV (reference sequence). CDR3 length equals 14 residues. V gave up 2 bases and J gave up 8 bases, with 12 bases separating them. What was sequenced on ten immunoSEQ deep assay plates was unsorted PBMC DNA. Assay used: immunoSEQ multiplex PCR; TCRdb lists only in-frame clones, some missing. Altogether under 600,000 clones are present, 75% to 80% being singletons, with the ten largest covering about 12%. The unsorted samples had around 100 million PBMCs used for genomic DNA. A note on this clone: Antigen: not known.

This receptor was obtained from a middle-aged woman in good health. Some clones in this sample may be carry-over from other donors' samples. Specimen: PBMCs. J is TRBJ1-4 and V is TRBV27; no definite D call. CDR3 nucleotide sequence: TGTGCCAGCAGTTTAAGGCGGACTGGGGAAAAACTGTTTTTT. It codes for CASSLRRTGEKLFF.